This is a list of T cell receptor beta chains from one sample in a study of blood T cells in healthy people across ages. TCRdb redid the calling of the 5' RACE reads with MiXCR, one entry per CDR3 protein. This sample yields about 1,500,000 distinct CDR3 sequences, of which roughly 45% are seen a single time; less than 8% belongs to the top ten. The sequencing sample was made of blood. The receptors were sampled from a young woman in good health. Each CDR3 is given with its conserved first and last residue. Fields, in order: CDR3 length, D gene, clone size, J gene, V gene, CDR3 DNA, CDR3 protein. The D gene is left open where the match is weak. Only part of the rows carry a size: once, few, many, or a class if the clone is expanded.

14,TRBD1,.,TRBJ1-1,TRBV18,TGTGCCAGCTCAGAAACAGGGGGTGGGACTGAAGCTTTCTTT,CASSETGGGTEAFF
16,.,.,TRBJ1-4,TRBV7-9,TGTGCCAGCAGCTACCTCCCAGGCGCAACTAATGAAAAACTGTTTTTT,CASSYLPGATNEKLFF
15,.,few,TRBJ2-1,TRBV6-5,TGTGCCAGCAGTTACTCATCGAATCGGGACGCCCCGAGGTTCTTC,CASSYSSNRDAPRFF
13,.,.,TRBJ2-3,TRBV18,TGTGCCAGCTCACCACCGGGTCTCGATACGCAGTATTTT,CASSPPGLDTQYF
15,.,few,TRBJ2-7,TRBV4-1,TGCGCCAGCAGCCAAGGGACAGACCCTTTCTACGAGCAGTACTTC,CASSQGTDPFYEQYF
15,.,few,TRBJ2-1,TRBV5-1,TGCGCCAGCAGCTTGGAAGGGGGAGAATACAATGAGCAGTTCTTC,CASSLEGGEYNEQFF
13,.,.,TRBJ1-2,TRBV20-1,TGCAGTGCCCGAGTGGGTCTCTCCGGTGGCTACACCTTC,CSARVGLSGGYTF
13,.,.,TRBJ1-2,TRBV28,TGTGCCAGCAGCCTAGGACGGAGCTATGGCTACTCCTTC,CASSLGRSYGYSF
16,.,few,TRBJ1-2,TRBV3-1,TGTGCCAGCAGCCAAGAAGGCGGGGGGCTTAACTATGGCTACACCTTC,CASSQEGGGLNYGYTF
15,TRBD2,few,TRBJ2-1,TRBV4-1,TGCGCCAGCACTAAAGGACTAGCGAAGAACAATGAGCAGTTCTTC,CASTKGLAKNNEQFF
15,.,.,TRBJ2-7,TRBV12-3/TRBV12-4,TGTGCCAGCAGTCCCCCCGGGGGTCGGAGCGACGAGCAGTACTTC,CASSPPGGRSDEQYF
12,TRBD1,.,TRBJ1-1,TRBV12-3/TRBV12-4,TGTGCCAGCAGTTCTACAGGGGTGGAAGCTTTCTTT,CASSSTGVEAFF
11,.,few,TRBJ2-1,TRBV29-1,TGCAGCGCCCTTTCGGAGATTGAGCAGTTCTTC,CSALSEIEQFF
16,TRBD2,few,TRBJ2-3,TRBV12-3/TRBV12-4,TGTGCCAGCAGTGTAGAACCGGGACTAGAAACAGATACGCAGTATTTT,CASSVEPGLETDTQYF
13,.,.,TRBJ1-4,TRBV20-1,TGCAGTGCTGGGGGATCAGCCGGTGAAAAACTGTTTTTT,CSAGGSAGEKLFF
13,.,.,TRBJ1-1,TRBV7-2,TGTGCCAGCAGCAGCAATTGGAACACTGAAGCTTTCTTT,CASSSNWNTEAFF
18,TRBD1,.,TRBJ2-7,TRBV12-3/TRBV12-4,TGTGCCAGCAGCCCAGGGCGACGGACAGGGCGGACCTACAATGAGCAGTACTTC,CASSPGRRTGRTYNEQYF
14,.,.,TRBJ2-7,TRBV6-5,TGTGCCAGCACCCTGACAGCCAGCTCCTACGAGCAGTACTTC,CASTLTASSYEQYF
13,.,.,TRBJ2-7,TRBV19,TGTGCCAGTAGTAGTGAGAGTAGCTACGAGCAGTACTTC,CASSSESSYEQYF
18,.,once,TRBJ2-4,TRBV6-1,TGTGCCAGCAGCCCATTTGGGCGGACGATTAGGGGCAAAAACATTCAGTACTTC,CASSPFGRTIRGKNIQYF
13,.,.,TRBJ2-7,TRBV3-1,TGTGCCAGCAGCCAGACTCACTCCTACGAGCAGTACTTC,CASSQTHSYEQYF
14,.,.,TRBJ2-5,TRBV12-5,TGTGCTAGTGGTTGGGGGGCGAGGCAAGAGACCCAGTACTTC,CASGWGARQETQYF
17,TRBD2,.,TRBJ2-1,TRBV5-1,TGCGCCAGCAGCTTGTGGGGGACTAGCGGGGGTACCTATGAGCAGTTCTTC,CASSLWGTSGGTYEQFF
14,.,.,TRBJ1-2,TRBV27,TGTGCCAGCAGTTATGGGGGGATTGGGTATGGCTACACCTTC,CASSYGGIGYGYTF
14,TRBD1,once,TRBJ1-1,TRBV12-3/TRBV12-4,TGTGCCAGCAGTTTAGCTCGGCAGGGGGCCGGAGCTTTCTTT,CASSLARQGAGAFF
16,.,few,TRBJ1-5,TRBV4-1,TGCGCCAGCAGCCCGGCGACGGGACGACCGAATCAGCCCCAGCATTTT,CASSPATGRPNQPQHF
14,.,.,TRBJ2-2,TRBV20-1,TGCAGTGCTCAAGTCCCAGCGAACACCGGGGAGCTGTTTTTT,CSAQVPANTGELFF
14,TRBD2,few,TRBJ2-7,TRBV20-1,TGCAGTGCAAACCCTAGCGGGAGGGTTTACGAGCAGTACTTC,CSANPSGRVYEQYF
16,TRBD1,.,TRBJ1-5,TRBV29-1,TGCAGCGTTGTACTGGAGACAGGGTGGGGCAATCAGCCCCAGCATTTT,CSVVLETGWGNQPQHF
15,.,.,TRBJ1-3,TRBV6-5,TGTGCCAGCAGTCCATTGGACAGCCTTGGAAACACCATATATTTT,CASSPLDSLGNTIYF
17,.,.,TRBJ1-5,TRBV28,TGTGCCAGCAGCCGGAAGGGGACCCATACGTCTCATCAGCCCCAGCATTTT,CASSRKGTHTSHQPQHF
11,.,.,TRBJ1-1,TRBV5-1,TGCGCCAGCAACCAAGACACTGAAGCTTTCTTT,CASNQDTEAFF
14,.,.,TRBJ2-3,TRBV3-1,TGTGCCAGCAGCCGGGACATCGACACAGATACGCAGTATTTT,CASSRDIDTDTQYF
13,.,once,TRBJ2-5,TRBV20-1,TGCAGTCCCACCCAGGGCGGCGGGGAGACCCAGTACTTC,CSPTQGGGETQYF
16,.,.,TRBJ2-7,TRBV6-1,TGTGCCAGCAGTGAAGATCCCGCGGGACTCCACAATGAGCAGTACTTC,CASSEDPAGLHNEQYF
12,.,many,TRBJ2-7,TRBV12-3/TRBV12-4,TGTGCCAGCAGTTCGGACAACAACGAGCAGTACTTC,CASSSDNNEQYF
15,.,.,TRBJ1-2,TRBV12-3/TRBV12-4,TGTGCCAGCAGAATTGCCCGGGCTCAAGGTCATGGCTACACCTTC,CASRIARAQGHGYTF
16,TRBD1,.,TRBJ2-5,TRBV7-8,TGTGCCAGCAGCTTACCGGACAGGGGGCCGGAGGAGACCCAGTACTTC,CASSLPDRGPEETQYF
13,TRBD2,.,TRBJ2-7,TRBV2,TGTGCCAGCTTTCTAGCGGGAGCCCTCGAGCAGTACTTC,CASFLAGALEQYF
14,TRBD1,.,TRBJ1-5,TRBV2,TGTGCCAGCAGTGCACAGGGGCCGTATCAGCCCCAGCATTTT,CASSAQGPYQPQHF
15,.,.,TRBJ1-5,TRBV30,TGTGCCTGGGGAAAGGGGAGTAAGGGCAATCAGCCCCAGCATTTT,CAWGKGSKGNQPQHF
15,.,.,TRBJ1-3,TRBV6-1,TGTGCCAGCAGTGAAGAAGCCAGCTCTGGAAACACCATATATTTT,CASSEEASSGNTIYF
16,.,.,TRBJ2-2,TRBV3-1,TGTGCCAGCAGCCAAGCCCCGTCGACGGTATTCGGGGAGCTGTTTTTT,CASSQAPSTVFGELFF
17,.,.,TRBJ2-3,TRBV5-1,TGCGCCAGCAACTTGTTCGGAAATCCTACTGGCACAGATACGCAGTATTTT,CASNLFGNPTGTDTQYF
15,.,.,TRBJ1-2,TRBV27,TGTGCCAGCAGCCCCCTCGGGCAGTCCGACTATGGCTACACCTTC,CASSPLGQSDYGYTF
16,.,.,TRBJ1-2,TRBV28,TGTGCCAGCAGTTTTATGGGTAGGGCAGCTAACTATGGCTACACCTTC,CASSFMGRAANYGYTF
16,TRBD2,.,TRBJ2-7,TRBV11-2,TGTGCCAGCAGGGACCGTAGCGGGAGGGCCCCCTACGAGCAGTACTTC,CASRDRSGRAPYEQYF
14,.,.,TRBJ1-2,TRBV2,TGTGCCAGCAGTGAAGCGCTCGGGTCCTATGGCTACACCTTC,CASSEALGSYGYTF
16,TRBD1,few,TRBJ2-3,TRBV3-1,TGTGCCAGCAGCAGTTGGACAGGGTCCGACACAGATACGCAGTATTTT,CASSSWTGSDTDTQYF
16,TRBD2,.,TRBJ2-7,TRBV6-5,TGTGCCAGCAGTCGTTTTAGCGGGGGCAGCTCCTACGAGCAGTACTTC,CASSRFSGGSSYEQYF
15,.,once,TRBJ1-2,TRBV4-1,TGCGCCGGCAGCCAAGAATTAGGTGGGGGCAGGCCAGGCACCTTC,CAGSQELGGGRPGTF
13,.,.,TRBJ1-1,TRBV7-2,TGTGTCAGCAGCGTGGACAAGAACACTGAAGCTTTCTTT,CVSSVDKNTEAFF
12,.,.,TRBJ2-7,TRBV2,TGTGCCGGCCGGTCCGACTCCTACGAGCAGTACTTC,CAGRSDSYEQYF
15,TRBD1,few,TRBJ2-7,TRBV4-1,TGCGCCAGCAGCCTCACAGGGGGCCCTGACTACGAGCAGTACTTC,CASSLTGGPDYEQYF
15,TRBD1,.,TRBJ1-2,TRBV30,TGTGCCTGGAGTGTAGGGACAGGTACCTATGGGGGCTACACCTTC,CAWSVGTGTYGGYTF
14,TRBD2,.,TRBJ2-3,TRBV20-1,TGCAGTGCTAAACTAGCGGGAGGGGCAGATACGCAGTATTTT,CSAKLAGGADTQYF
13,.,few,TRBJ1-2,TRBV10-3,TGTGCCATCAGTAAGACAGAGGACTATGGCTACACCTTC,CAISKTEDYGYTF
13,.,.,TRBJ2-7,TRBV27,TGTGCCAGCAGTTTTTCGGCAGCCTACGAGCAGTACTTC,CASSFSAAYEQYF
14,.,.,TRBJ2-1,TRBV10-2,TGCGCCAGCAGTGAAGAAGGGACGTACAATGAGCAGTTCTTC,CASSEEGTYNEQFF
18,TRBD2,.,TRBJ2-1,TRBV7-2,TGTGCCAGCAGCCTTAGGGGCCCCGGGACTAGCGGGTACAATGAGCAGTTCTTC,CASSLRGPGTSGYNEQFF